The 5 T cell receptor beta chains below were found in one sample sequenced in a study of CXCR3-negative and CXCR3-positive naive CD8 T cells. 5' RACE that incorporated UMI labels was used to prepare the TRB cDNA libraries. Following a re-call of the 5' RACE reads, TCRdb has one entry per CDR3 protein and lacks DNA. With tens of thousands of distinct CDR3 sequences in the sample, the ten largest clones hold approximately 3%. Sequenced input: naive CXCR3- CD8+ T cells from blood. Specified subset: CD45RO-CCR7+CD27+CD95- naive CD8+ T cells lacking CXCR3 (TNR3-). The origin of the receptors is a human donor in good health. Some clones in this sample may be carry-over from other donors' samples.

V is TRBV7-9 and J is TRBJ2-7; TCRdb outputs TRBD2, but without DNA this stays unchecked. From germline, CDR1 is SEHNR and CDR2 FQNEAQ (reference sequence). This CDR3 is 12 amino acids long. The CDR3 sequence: CAWTSGGSEQYF.

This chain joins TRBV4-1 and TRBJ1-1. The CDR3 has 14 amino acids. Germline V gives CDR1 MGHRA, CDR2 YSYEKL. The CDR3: CASSQEPIHPEAFF.

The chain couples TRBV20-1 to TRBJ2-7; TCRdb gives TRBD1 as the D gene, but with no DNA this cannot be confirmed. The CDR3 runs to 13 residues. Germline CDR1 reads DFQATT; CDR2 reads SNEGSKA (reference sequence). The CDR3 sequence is CSARVPQGDEQYF.

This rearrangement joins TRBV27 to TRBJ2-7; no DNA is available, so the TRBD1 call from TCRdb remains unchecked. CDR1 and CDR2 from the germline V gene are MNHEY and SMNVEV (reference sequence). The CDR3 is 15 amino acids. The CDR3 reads CARSFGQKLTYEQYF.

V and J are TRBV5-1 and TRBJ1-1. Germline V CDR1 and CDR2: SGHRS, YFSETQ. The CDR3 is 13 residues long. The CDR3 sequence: CASSLGMNTEAFF.